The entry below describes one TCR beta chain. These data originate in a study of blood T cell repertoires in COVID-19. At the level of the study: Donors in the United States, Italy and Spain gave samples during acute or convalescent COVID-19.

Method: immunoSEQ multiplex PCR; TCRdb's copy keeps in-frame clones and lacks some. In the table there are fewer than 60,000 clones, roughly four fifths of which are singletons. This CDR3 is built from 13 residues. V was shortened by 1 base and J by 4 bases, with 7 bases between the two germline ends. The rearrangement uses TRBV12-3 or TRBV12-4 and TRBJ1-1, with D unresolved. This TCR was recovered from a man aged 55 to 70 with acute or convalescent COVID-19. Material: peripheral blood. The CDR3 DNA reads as TGTGCCAGCAGTTTAGTCGCGTTCACTGAAGCTTTCTTT. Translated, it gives CASSLVAFTEAFF.